Included here is one T cell receptor (beta chain) sequence, with context. Libraries were prepared by immunoSEQ multiplex PCR; TCRdb keeps only in-frame clonotypes and omits some of them. The sample carries approximately 110,000 clones, 70% to 90% recorded once. The data originate from a study of T cell responses to AZD1222 COVID-19 vaccine. The CDR3 spans 13 residues. Germline lookup yields CDR1 PRHDT and CDR2 FYEKMQ (reference sequence). Trimming took 3 bases from V and 6 from J; bases not matched to a gene: 2. The TCR sequence derives from an adult in good health. Sequencing used peripheral blood, obtained on day 0 of AZD1222 vaccination. The V gene is TRBV13, the J gene TRBJ2-3; 8 positions agree with TRBD1. The CDR3 nucleotides read TGTGCCAGCAGCTTTCACAGGGGGGATACGCAGTATTTT. Translated: CASSFHRGDTQYF. Full variable domain (rest looked up from reference TRBV13 and TRBJ2-3): AAGVIQSPRHLIKEKRETATLKCYPIPRHDTVYWYQQGPGQDPQFLISFYEKMQSDKGSIPDRFSAQQFSDYHSELNMSSLELGDSALYFCASSFHRGDTQYFGPGTRLTVL.